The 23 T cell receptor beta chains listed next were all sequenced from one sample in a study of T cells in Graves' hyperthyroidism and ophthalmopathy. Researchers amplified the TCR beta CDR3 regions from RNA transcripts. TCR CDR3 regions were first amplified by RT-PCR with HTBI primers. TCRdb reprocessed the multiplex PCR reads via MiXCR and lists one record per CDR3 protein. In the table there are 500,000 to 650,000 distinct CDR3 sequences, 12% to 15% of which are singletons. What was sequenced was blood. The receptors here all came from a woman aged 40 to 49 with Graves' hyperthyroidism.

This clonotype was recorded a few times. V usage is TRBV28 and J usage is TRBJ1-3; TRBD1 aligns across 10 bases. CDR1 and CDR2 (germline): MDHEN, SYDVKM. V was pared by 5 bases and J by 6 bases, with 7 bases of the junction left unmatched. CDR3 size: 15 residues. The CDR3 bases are TGTGCCAGCAGTAACCCGGGACAGGGGCAAAACACCATATATTTT. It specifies CASSNPGQGQNTIYF.

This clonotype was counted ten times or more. CDR3 sequence: CSASRDHKETQYF. CDR3 nucleotide sequence: TGCAGTGCTAGCCGGGACCACAAAGAGACCCAGTACTTC. The chain uses TRBV20-1 and TRBJ2-5; D possibly uses TRBD1 or TRBD2 (5 bases each). The CDR3 is 13 amino acids. Trimming shortened V by 3 bases and J by 3 bases, and 11 bases separated the two germline ends. CDR1 and CDR2 (germline): DFQATT, SNEGSKA (reference sequence).

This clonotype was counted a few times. CDR3 nucleotide sequence: TGTGCCAGCAGCTTGAGGGGCAGGGAGGGGACTGAAGCTTTCTTT. This encodes CASSLRGREGTEAFF. This chain links TRBV5-6 with TRBJ1-1, with D possibly TRBD1 on 5 matching bases. V dropped 1 base and J dropped 5 bases, with 15 bases sitting between them. This CDR3 spans 15 amino acids. Germline CDR1 reads SGHDT; CDR2 reads YYEEEE.

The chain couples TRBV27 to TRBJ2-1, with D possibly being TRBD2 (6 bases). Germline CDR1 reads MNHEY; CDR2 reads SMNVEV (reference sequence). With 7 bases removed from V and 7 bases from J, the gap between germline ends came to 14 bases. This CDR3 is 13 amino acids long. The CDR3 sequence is CASKFGGRNEQFF. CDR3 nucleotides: TGTGCCAGCAAGTTCGGGGGTAGGAATGAGCAGTTCTTC.

The CDR3 region is CASGQDRDEQFF. The CDR3 coding sequence is TGTGCTAGTGGACAGGACAGAGATGAGCAGTTCTTC. The chain recombines TRBV12-5 with TRBJ2-1, with a tentative D call TRBD1 (6 bases). Germline-derived CDR1 and CDR2 are LGHNT and FRNRAP. The length of the CDR3 is 12 residues. Trimming removed 6 bases at V and 8 bases at J, with 11 bases between.

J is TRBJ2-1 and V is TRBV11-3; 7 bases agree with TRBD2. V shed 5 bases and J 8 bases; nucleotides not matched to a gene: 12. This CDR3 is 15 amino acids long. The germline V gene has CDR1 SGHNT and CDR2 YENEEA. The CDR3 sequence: CASSTLGGPWDEQFF. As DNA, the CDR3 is TGTGCCAGCAGCACCCTGGGAGGGCCGTGGGATGAGCAGTTCTTC. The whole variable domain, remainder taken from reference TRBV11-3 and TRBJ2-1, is EAGVVQSPRYKIIEKKQPVAFWCNPISGHNTLYWYLQNLGQGPELLIRYENEEAVDDSQLPKDRFSAERLKGVDSTLKIQPAELGDSAVYLCASSTLGGPWDEQFFGPGTRLTVL.

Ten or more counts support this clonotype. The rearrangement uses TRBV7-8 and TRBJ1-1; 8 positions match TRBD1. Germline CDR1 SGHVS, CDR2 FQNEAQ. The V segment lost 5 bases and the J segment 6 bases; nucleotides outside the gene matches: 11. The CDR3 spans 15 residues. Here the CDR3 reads CASSQTGDRGAEAFF. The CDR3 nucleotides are TGTGCCAGCAGCCAAACAGGAGACAGGGGCGCTGAAGCTTTCTTT.

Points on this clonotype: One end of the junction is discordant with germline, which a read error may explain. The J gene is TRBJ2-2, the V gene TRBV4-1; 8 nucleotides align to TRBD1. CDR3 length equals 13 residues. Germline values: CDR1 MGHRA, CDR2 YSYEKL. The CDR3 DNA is TGCGCCGGCAGACAGGGGTCCACCGGGGAGCTGTTTTTT. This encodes CAGRQGSTGELFF.

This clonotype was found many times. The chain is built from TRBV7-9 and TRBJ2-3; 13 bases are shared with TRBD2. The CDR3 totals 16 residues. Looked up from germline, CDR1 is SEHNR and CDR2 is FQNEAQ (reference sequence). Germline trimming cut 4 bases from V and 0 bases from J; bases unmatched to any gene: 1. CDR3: CASSSGLAGSTDTQYF. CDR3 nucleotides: TGTGCCAGCAGCTCGGGACTAGCGGGGAGCACAGATACGCAGTATTTT.

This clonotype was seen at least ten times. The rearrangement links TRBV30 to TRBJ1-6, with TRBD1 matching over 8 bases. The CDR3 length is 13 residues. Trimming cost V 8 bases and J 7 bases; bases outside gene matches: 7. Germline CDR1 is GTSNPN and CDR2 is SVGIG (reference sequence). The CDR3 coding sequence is TGTGCCCTAAGAGGACAGGGCAATTCACCCCTCCACTTT. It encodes CALRGQGNSPLHF.

CDR3 region: CASSYNPLGTDTQYF. For the CDR3, the DNA is TGTGCCAGCAGTTACAACCCTCTGGGCACAGATACGCAGTATTTT. This sequence joins TRBV6-5 and TRBJ2-3, with D uncertain. V was pared by 2 bases and J by 1 base, with 10 bases between. CDR3 length equals 15 residues. From germline, CDR1 is MNHEY and CDR2 SVGAGI.

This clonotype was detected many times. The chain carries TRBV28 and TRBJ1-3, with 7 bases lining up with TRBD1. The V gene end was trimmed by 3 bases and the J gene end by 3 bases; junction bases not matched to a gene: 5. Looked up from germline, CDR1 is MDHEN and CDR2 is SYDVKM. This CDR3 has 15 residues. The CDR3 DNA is TGTGCCAGCAGTTTTACAGGGGTTGTTGGAAACACCATATATTTT. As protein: CASSFTGVVGNTIYF.

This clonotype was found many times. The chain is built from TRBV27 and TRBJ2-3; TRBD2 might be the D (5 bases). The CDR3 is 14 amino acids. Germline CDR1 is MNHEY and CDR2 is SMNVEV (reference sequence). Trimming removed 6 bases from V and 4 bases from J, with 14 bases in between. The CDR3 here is CASSPTDWPDTQYF. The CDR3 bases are TGTGCCAGCAGCCCCACGGACTGGCCAGATACGCAGTATTTT.

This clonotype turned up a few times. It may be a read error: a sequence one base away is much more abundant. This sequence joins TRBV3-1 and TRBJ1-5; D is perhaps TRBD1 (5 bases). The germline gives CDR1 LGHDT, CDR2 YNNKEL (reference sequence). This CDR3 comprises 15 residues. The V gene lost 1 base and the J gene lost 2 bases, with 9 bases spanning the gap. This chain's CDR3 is CASSQGLGGNQPQHF. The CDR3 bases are TGTGCCAGCAGCCAAGGGTTGGGGGGCAATCAGCCCCAGCATTTT.

CDR3 bases: TGTGCCAGCATGCGAGCTAGGGGTTTTTCTAGTGAAAAACTGTTTTTT. Its translation: CASMRARGFSSEKLFF. The chain combines TRBV2 with TRBJ1-4; maybe TRBD1 (5 bases). The CDR3 has 16 amino acids. Germline CDR1 reads SNHLY; CDR2 reads FYNNEI. Trimming left V 7 bases short and J 7 bases short, with 22 bases between.

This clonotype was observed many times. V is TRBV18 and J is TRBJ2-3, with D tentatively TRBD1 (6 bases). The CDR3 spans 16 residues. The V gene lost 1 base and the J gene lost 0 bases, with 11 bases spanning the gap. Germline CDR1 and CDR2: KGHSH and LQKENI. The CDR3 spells CASSPLRTASTDTQYF. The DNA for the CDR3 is TGTGCCAGCTCACCACTCCGGACAGCGAGCACAGATACGCAGTATTTT.

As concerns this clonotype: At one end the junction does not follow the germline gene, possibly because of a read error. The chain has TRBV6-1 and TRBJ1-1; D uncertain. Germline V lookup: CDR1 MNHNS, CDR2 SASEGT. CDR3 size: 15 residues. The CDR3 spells CAGSVGSGMNTEAFF. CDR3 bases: TGTGCCGGCAGTGTGGGATCGGGTATGAACACTGAAGCTTTCTTT.

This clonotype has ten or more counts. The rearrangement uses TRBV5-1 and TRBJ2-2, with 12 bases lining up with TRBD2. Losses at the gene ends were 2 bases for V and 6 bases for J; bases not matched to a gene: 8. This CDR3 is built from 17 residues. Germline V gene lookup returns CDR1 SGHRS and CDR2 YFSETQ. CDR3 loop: CASSLDLAGGPAGELFF. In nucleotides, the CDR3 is TGCGCCAGCAGCTTAGATCTAGCGGGAGGGCCTGCCGGGGAGCTGTTTTTT.

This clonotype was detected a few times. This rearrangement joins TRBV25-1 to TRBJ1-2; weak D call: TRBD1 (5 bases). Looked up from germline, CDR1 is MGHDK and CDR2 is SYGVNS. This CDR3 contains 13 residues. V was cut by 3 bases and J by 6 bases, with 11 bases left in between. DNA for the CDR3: TGTGCCAGCAGTGAGATTGGGGGGAATGGCTACACCTTC. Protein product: CASSEIGGNGYTF.

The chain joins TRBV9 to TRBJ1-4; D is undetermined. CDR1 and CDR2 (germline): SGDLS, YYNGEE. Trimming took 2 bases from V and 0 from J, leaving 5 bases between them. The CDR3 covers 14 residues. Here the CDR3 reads CASSVAPTNEKLFF. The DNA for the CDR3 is TGTGCCAGCAGCGTGGCCCCAACTAATGAAAAACTGTTTTTT.

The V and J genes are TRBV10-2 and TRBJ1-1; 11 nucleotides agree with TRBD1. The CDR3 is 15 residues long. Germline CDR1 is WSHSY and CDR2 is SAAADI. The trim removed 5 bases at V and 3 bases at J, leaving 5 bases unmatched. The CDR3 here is CASSWTGGMDTEAFF. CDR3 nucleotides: TGCGCCAGCAGTTGGACAGGGGGCATGGACACTGAAGCTTTCTTT.

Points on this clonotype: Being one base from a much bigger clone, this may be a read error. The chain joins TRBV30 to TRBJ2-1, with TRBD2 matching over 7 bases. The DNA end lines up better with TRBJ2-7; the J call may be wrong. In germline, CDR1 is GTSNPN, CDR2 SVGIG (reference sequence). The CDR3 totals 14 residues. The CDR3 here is CAWGGLSGLNEQYF. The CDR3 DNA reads TGTGCCTGGGGGGGACTATCGGGATTAAATGAGCAGTACTTC.

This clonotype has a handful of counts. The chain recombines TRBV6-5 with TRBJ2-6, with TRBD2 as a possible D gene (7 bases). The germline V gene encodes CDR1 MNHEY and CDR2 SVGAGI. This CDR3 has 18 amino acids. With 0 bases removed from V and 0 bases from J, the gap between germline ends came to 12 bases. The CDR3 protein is CASSYSRGAYSGANVLTF. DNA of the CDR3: TGTGCCAGCAGTTACTCTCGGGGGGCCTACTCTGGGGCCAACGTCCTGACTTTC.